This is a list of T cell receptor beta chains from one sample in a study of EBV T-cell therapy then PD-1 blockade in nasopharyngeal carcinoma. TCRdb's copy holds only in-frame clones and misses some; the assay was immunoSEQ multiplex PCR. This sample carries some 19,000 clones, roughly 80% of them seen once, and the ten largest clones take roughly 30%. Antigens of these TCRs are unknown. The sample in question was CD8+ T cells from blood, obtained around day 34 from a patient whose treatment included autologous EBV-specific T cells and nivolumab. The receptor set was obtained from a man aged 35 to 55 with nasopharyngeal carcinoma. CDR3s include the opening cysteine and the closing phenylalanine or tryptophan. D genes are given only for firm matches. Some rows mark clone size as missing; the rest say once, few, many or name a class of expanded clone.

v_gene: TRBV6-5; j_gene: TRBJ2-2; abundance: NA; d_gene: TRBD1; len: 15; CDR3aa: CASSFTGANTGELFF; CDR3nt: TGTGCCAGCAGCTTTACAGGGGCGAACACCGGGGAGCTGTTTTTT
v_gene: TRBV27; j_gene: TRBJ2-3; abundance: NA; d_gene: NA; len: 11; CDR3aa: CAALGAGAQYF; CDR3nt: TGTGCCGCCCTGGGGGCGGGGGCGCAGTATTTT
v_gene: TRBV9; j_gene: TRBJ2-7; abundance: NA; d_gene: NA; len: 12; CDR3aa: CASSVGDYEQYF; CDR3nt: TGTGCCAGCAGCGTAGGGGACTACGAGCAGTACTTC
v_gene: TRBV5-1; j_gene: TRBJ2-7; abundance: NA; d_gene: NA; len: 13; CDR3aa: CASSKDASYEQYF; CDR3nt: TGCGCCAGCAGCAAGGACGCCTCCTACGAGCAGTACTTC
v_gene: TRBV28; j_gene: TRBJ1-1; abundance: NA; d_gene: TRBD1; len: 14; CDR3aa: CASSIGDRGAEAFF; CDR3nt: TGTGCCAGCAGTATAGGGGACAGGGGCGCTGAAGCTTTCTTT
v_gene: TRBV19; j_gene: TRBJ2-3; abundance: NA; d_gene: NA; len: 13; CDR3aa: CASSTNIGDTQYF; CDR3nt: TGTGCCAGTAGTACCAATATCGGGGATACGCAGTATTTT
v_gene: TRBV29-1; j_gene: TRBJ2-3; abundance: NA; d_gene: TRBD2; len: 14; CDR3aa: CSVVPGLAPDTQYF; CDR3nt: TGCAGCGTAGTTCCGGGACTAGCACCAGATACGCAGTATTTT
v_gene: TRBV6-4; j_gene: TRBJ2-3; abundance: few; d_gene: NA; len: 13; CDR3aa: CASSDRGTDTQYF; CDR3nt: TGTGCCAGCAGTGACAGGGGCACAGATACGCAGTATTTT
v_gene: TRBV7-6; j_gene: TRBJ2-7; abundance: NA; d_gene: NA; len: 14; CDR3aa: CASSPRQDPYEQYF; CDR3nt: TGTGCCAGCAGCCCAAGACAGGATCCTTACGAGCAGTACTTC
v_gene: TRBV12-3/TRBV12-4; j_gene: TRBJ2-2; abundance: NA; d_gene: NA; len: 13; CDR3aa: CASSLFIHGELFF; CDR3nt: TGTGCCAGCAGTCTTTTTATACACGGGGAGCTGTTTTTT
v_gene: TRBV2; j_gene: TRBJ2-5; abundance: NA; d_gene: NA; len: 12; CDR3aa: CASPKTRETQYF; CDR3nt: TGTGCCAGCCCCAAGACAAGAGAGACCCAGTACTTC
v_gene: TRBV6-2/TRBV6-3; j_gene: TRBJ1-6; abundance: NA; d_gene: NA; len: 13; CDR3aa: CASSPVGHSPLHF; CDR3nt: TGTGCCAGCAGCCCGGTAGGGCATTCACCCCTCCACTTT
v_gene: TRBV6-4; j_gene: TRBJ2-3; abundance: NA; d_gene: NA; len: 15; CDR3aa: CASSEWVGAMSRQYF; CDR3nt: TGTGCCAGCAGTGAGTGGGTGGGGGCAATGTCGAGGCAGTATTTT
v_gene: TRBV19; j_gene: TRBJ1-1; abundance: NA; d_gene: NA; len: 13; CDR3aa: CASSIGEDTEAFF; CDR3nt: TGTGCCAGTAGTATCGGGGAGGACACTGAAGCTTTCTTT
v_gene: TRBV4-3; j_gene: TRBJ2-7; abundance: NA; d_gene: NA; len: 13; CDR3aa: CASSQGVADEQYF; CDR3nt: TGCGCCAGCAGCCAAGGGGTGGCGGACGAGCAGTACTTC
v_gene: TRBV28; j_gene: TRBJ1-4; abundance: NA; d_gene: TRBD1; len: 14; CDR3aa: CASSKQGINEKLFF; CDR3nt: TGTGCCAGCAGTAAACAGGGGATTAATGAAAAACTGTTTTTT
v_gene: TRBV4-3; j_gene: TRBJ1-2; abundance: NA; d_gene: NA; len: 15; CDR3aa: CASSRPNRFGYGYTF; CDR3nt: TGCGCCAGCAGCCGACCCAACAGGTTCGGCTATGGCTACACCTTC